The clone carrying this T cell receptor beta chain was seen repeatedly, ten times or more. Its antigen is still unknown. The data derive from a study of neurological immune-mediated disorders. Study conclusions and caveats: No CDR3 amino acid sequences recurred among expanded clones across subjects, suggesting private repertoires in all groups. Expansion of TCR clones was greatest in HTLV-1-associated myelopathy and smallest in multiple sclerosis, where it fell below that of healthy controls.

The sample's time point: longitudinal time-point 1 (baseline). The starting material, 2 million PBMCs stored at -80 C, gave rise to the unsorted libraries. Each TCR transcript was tagged with a 10-nucleotide random UMI during 5'RACE. From the 5' RACE reads, TCRdb called clonotypes with MiXCR, one entry per CDR3 protein. The sample consists of about 49,000 distinct CDR3 sequences, roughly 10% of them appearing once. After removal of 4 bases from V and 0 bases from J, the junction contained 2 bases not matched to a gene. Germline CDR1 reads SQVTM; CDR2 reads ANQGSEA. The CDR3 consists of 13 residues. Specimen: PBMCs. The origin of this receptor is a woman aged 40 to 49 in good health. The chain uses TRBV29-1 and TRBJ2-7; TRBD1 matches at 8 bases. This CDR3 reads CSVGGQGSYEQYF. Here the CDR3 DNA reads TGCAGCGTTGGCGGACAGGGCTCCTACGAGCAGTACTTC.